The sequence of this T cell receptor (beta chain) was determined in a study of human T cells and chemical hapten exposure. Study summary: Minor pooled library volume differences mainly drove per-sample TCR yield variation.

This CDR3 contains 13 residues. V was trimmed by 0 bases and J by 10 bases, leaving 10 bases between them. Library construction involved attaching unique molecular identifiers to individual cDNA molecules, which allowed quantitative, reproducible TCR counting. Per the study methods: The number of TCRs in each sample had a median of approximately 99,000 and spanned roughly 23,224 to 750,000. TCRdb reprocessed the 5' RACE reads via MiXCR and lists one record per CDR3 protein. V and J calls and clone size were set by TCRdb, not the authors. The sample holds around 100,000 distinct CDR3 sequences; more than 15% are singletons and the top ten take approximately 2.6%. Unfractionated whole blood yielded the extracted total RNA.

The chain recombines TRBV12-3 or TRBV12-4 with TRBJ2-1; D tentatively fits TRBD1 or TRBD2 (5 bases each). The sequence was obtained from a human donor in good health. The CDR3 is CASSLAAGREQFF. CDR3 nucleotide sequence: TGTGCCAGCAGTTTAGCGGCAGGGAGAGAGCAGTTCTTC.